These 20 T cell receptor beta chains were sequenced from one sample in a study of response to subunit inactivated influenza vaccine. TCRdb itself ran the RT-PCR reads through MiXCR, one entry per CDR3 protein. The data contain 490,000 or so distinct CDR3 sequences, approximately 7.7% of them seen just once; the ten biggest clones take up 10% to 15%. The specimen comprised PBMCs from blood, sampled around 2 years after vaccination. The receptors were gathered from a man between 50 and 69 years old who received an inactivated influenza vaccine.

The chain is built from TRBV20-1 and TRBJ2-7; D might be TRBD2 (5 bases). V lost 3 bases, J lost 2 bases, and 17 bases lay in between. Germline V gene sequence: CDR1 DFQATT, CDR2 SNEGSKA (reference sequence). The CDR3 has 15 amino acids. CDR3: CSASPGGSGTYEQYF. In DNA form, the CDR3 reads TGCAGTGCTAGCCCTGGTGGGTCCGGGACCTACGAGCAGTACTTC.

This clonotype came up many times. The J gene is TRBJ2-7, the V gene TRBV14; no clear D gene. The CDR3 spans 15 residues. The ends were cut back, 4 bases at V and 4 bases at J, with 17 bases in the middle. Looked up from germline, CDR1 is SGHDN and CDR2 is FVKESK. The CDR3 loop reads CASSPRDKHYYEQYF. CDR3 nucleotides: TGTGCCAGCAGCCCGCGAGACAAGCACTATTACGAGCAGTACTTC.

This clonotype turned up a few times. CDR3 sequence: CASRRESSYEQYF. The CDR3 DNA is TGTGCCAGTAGGCGGGAGAGCTCCTACGAGCAGTACTTC. The rearrangement joins TRBV19 to TRBJ2-7; 7 bases map to TRBD2. V dropped 6 bases and J dropped 0; count of bases not matched to a gene: 2. Germline V gene sequence: CDR1 LNHDA, CDR2 SQIVND (reference sequence). There are 13 residues in the CDR3.

This clonotype was recorded a few times. The DNA of the CDR3 is TGTGCCAGCAGCTTCGGACATGGAGAGACCCAGTACTTC. It codes for CASSFGHGETQYF. The J gene is TRBJ2-5, the V gene TRBV7-9; D might be TRBD1 (5 bases). The CDR3 sequence is 13 residues long. Trimming pared 3 bases from V and 4 bases from J, leaving 9 bases between. The germline CDR1 and CDR2 sequences are SEHNR and FQNEAQ (reference sequence).

This clonotype was recorded at least ten times. This sequence joins TRBV29-1 and TRBJ2-1, with TRBD1 identical over 8 bases. Germline V gene lookup returns CDR1 SQVTM and CDR2 ANQGSEA. The CDR3 covers 13 residues. The J segment lost 8 bases and the V segment lost 8 bases, leaving 11 bases of the junction unmatched. CDR3 DNA: TGCAGCATTCGGACAGGGTTGGTCGATGAGCAGTTCTTC. Its protein is CSIRTGLVDEQFF.

The chain has TRBV20-1 and TRBJ1-5, with D possibly matching TRBD1 (5 bases). The CDR3 spans 16 residues. Germline V lookup: CDR1 DFQATT, CDR2 SNEGSKA (reference sequence). The V gene lost 0 bases and the J gene lost 4 bases, with 16 bases spanning the gap. DNA for the CDR3: TGCAGTGCTAGAGATCCTCGAGACGGGGGGAATCAGCCCCAGCATTTT. This encodes CSARDPRDGGNQPQHF.

This clonotype has a handful of counts. The rearrangement uses TRBV5-8 and TRBJ1-5; TRBD1 might be the D (6 bases). Germline CDR1 SGHTS, CDR2 YDEGEE. V gave up 10 bases and J gave up 5 bases, with 25 bases separating them. This CDR3 contains 16 residues. The CDR3 sequence: CAGKKAGGLSDQPQHF. CDR3 sequence (DNA): TGTGCCGGAAAAAAGGCGGGGGGCTTAAGCGATCAGCCCCAGCATTTT.

This chain joins TRBV12-3 or TRBV12-4 and TRBJ2-1; no reliable D call. The V gene lost 3 bases and the J gene lost 1 base, with 19 bases spanning the gap. CDR3 length: 18 amino acids. CDR3 amino acids: CASSLGRVDLPSYNEQFF. The DNA of the CDR3 is TGTGCCAGCAGTTTGGGCCGGGTGGACCTTCCTTCCTACAATGAGCAGTTCTTC.

This clonotype was picked up many times. The chain links TRBV2 to TRBJ1-6; possible D gene TRBD1, 5 bases. CDR3 size: 15 residues. The V end was cut by 7 bases, the J end by 6 bases, with 16 bases between. Germline lookup yields CDR1 SNHLY and CDR2 FYNNEI. CDR3 DNA sequence: TGTGCCAGCACCTCAGGACCCAGGGTTAATTCACCCCTCCACTTT. Its translation: CASTSGPRVNSPLHF.

The table lists this clonotype with a few counts. The chain combines TRBV11-1 with TRBJ2-7; D unresolved. This CDR3 contains 12 residues. Germline V gene lookup returns CDR1 SGHAT and CDR2 FQDESV (reference sequence). V was cut by 4 bases and J by 9 bases, with 13 bases left in between. The CDR3 nucleotides read TGTGCCAGCAGCTCAACAACCGGCGGGCAGTACTTC. The encoded protein is CASSSTTGGQYF.

Ten or more counts support this clonotype. The gene calls are TRBV7-2 and TRBJ1-3; D is ambiguous. CDR1 and CDR2 (germline): SGHTA, FQGNSA. CDR3 size: 13 residues. Trimming took 2 bases from V and 4 from J, leaving 6 bases between them. The CDR3 loop is CASSLPGGNTIYF. CDR3 nucleotides: TGTGCCAGCAGCTTACCTGGGGGAAACACCATATATTTT.

This clonotype was observed many times. The V gene is TRBV4-3, the J gene TRBJ2-3; the D is unclear. The ends were cut back, 4 bases at V and 3 bases at J, with 14 bases in the middle. The CDR3 has 15 residues. Germline V gene data show CDR1 as LGHNA and CDR2 as YSLEER. For the CDR3, the DNA is TGCGCCAGCAGCCCCACCCTAGGTCTGACAGATACGCAGTATTTT. It translates to CASSPTLGLTDTQYF.

This chain connects TRBV6-6 to TRBJ2-2; 8 bases agree with TRBD1. This CDR3 region has 13 residues. J gave up 6 bases and V 7 bases, and 4 bases lay outside the gene matches. The V gene's germline CDR1 is MNHNY and CDR2 SVGAGI (reference sequence). The CDR3 DNA is TGTGCCAGCACAGGGGGCTACTCCGGGGAGCTGTTTTTT. Its protein product is CASTGGYSGELFF.

This clonotype was counted many times. The V call is TRBV9, the J call TRBJ2-5; the D call may be TRBD1 or TRBD2 (6 bases each). In germline, CDR1 is SGDLS, CDR2 YYNGEE. The V gene lost 1 base and the J gene lost 5 bases, with 9 bases spanning the gap. This CDR3 comprises 13 residues. CDR3 in amino acids: CASSVTGRETQYF. Here the CDR3 DNA reads TGTGCCAGCAGCGTAACAGGGAGGGAGACCCAGTACTTC.

The chain employs TRBV14 and TRBJ1-5; no reliable D call. The germline CDR1 and CDR2 sequences are SGHDN and FVKESK. CDR3 length: 13 residues. The V gene lost 0 bases and the J gene lost 6 bases, with 6 bases spanning the gap. The CDR3 spells CASSQDLTQPQHF. The CDR3 DNA follows: TGTGCCAGCAGCCAAGACCTTACTCAGCCCCAGCATTTT.

The table lists this clonotype with a few counts. This chain connects TRBV3-1 to TRBJ1-6; maybe TRBD1 (5 bases). There are 18 residues in the CDR3. The germline V gene has CDR1 LGHDT and CDR2 YNNKEL (reference sequence). V was clipped by 3 bases and J by 5 bases, with 20 bases between them. CDR3 region: CASSHGGSGPRNNSPLHF. The CDR3 nucleotides read TGTGCCAGCAGCCACGGGGGGTCGGGTCCCCGGAATAATTCACCCCTCCACTTT.

The table lists this clonotype with many counts. The J gene is TRBJ2-1, the V gene TRBV6-2 or TRBV6-3, with 14 bases identical to TRBD2. V was clipped by 6 bases and J by 7 bases; unmatched bases: 5. This CDR3 is built from 15 residues. Germline values: CDR1 MNHEY, CDR2 SVGEGT. This chain's CDR3 is CASRDRTSGRNEQFF. In DNA, the CDR3 is TGTGCCAGCAGAGATAGGACTAGCGGGAGGAATGAGCAGTTCTTC.

This clonotype was observed a handful of times. The chain recombines TRBV12-3 or TRBV12-4 with TRBJ2-1; 7 bases agree with TRBD2. The CDR3 runs 14 residues. V lost 4 bases to trimming and J lost 7 bases; unmatched junction nucleotides: 7. The DNA for the CDR3 is TGTGCCAGCAGTTGGGCGGGAGTTGATAATGAGCAGTTCTTC. Translated, it gives CASSWAGVDNEQFF.

The chain joins TRBV4-1 to TRBJ2-5; TRBD2 aligns across 8 bases. CDR1 MGHRA and CDR2 YSYEKL come from the germline V gene. The CDR3 runs to 15 residues. V gave up 4 bases and J gave up 8 bases; unmatched junction bases: 12. DNA for the CDR3: TGCGCCAGCAGCCCGGCTAGCGGGCGAGGGGATACCCAGTACTTC. Protein: CASSPASGRGDTQYF.

The rearrangement uses TRBV4-2 and TRBJ2-2; 10 nucleotides agree with TRBD1. Germline trimming cut 0 bases from V and 6 bases from J; bases unmatched to any gene: 7. The germline CDR1 and CDR2 sequences are LGHNA and YNFKEQ. The CDR3 loop spans 17 amino acids. CDR3 sequence: CASSQDQRQGAPGELFF. CDR3 DNA: TGTGCCAGCAGCCAAGATCAGAGACAGGGGGCCCCCGGGGAGCTGTTTTTT.